This T cell receptor beta chain was recorded in a study of a mutant IDH1 vaccine in newly diagnosed glioma. About the study: In weeks 1, 3, 5, 7, 11, 15, 19 and 23, patients were vaccinated. Patients arrived already treated with radiotherapy, temozolomide, or both, most having had both.

V was clipped by 1 base and J by 11 bases, with 21 bases between them. The germline gives CDR1 SGHTA, CDR2 FQGNSA. The length of the CDR3 is 16 residues. Turning to this clone: No antigen is known for it.

Time point described: week 11, during vaccination. With topical imiquimod, each dose of the vaccine consisted of 300 ug of mutant IDH1 20-mer peptide. The study, taken as a whole, reports: Pseudoprogression seemed unlinked to shifts in top peripheral T cell clonotypes. Researchers report vaccine-induced immune responses in roughly 93% of patients.

Profiling relied on immunoSEQ multiplex PCR, and the TCRdb table lists in-frame clones only, not all of them. The sample lists about 36,000 clones, under 90% occurring once. The sample in question was peripheral blood mononuclear cells (PBMCs), obtained from a glioma patient whose treatment included an IDH1 peptide vaccine. V is TRBV7-2 and J is TRBJ1-5, with a tentative D call TRBD1 (6 bases). The receptor's source is a woman between 25 and 40 years old with glioma. Some clones in this sample may be carry-over from other donors' samples. CDR3 DNA: TGTGCCAGCAGCTTAGATCCCAGGGAGGGGGTGAGGACCCAGCATTTT. Translation: CASSLDPREGVRTQHF.